The entry below gives a single TCR beta chain sequence along with its context. Its cognate antigen has yet to be identified. Base qualities are not provided; no much larger clone lies one nucleotide away. This entry is derived from a study of T-cell memory formation after mild COVID-19 (dated by TCRdb to the early 2020s). With regard to the full study: TCR sequence clusters from the two donors were found to be largely donor specific. Longitudinal TCRalpha and TCRbeta repertoire sequencing tracked T-cell clones expanding and contracting after mild COVID-19 in two donors. Two young, previously healthy adult volunteers, one female and one male, were included in the cohort. General findings and caveats noted by the study authors: Contracting CD4+ clones appeared mostly in the CM and EM memory subsets, whereas CD8+ clones were enriched in EMRA. The study covered only two mild cases, and larger cohorts including severe cases with pre-infection samples were considered necessary. Clones contracting from day 15 to 85 had balanced CD4/CD8 phenotypes, while a second wave expanding from day 15 to 37 was biased towards CD4+. SARS-CoV-2 specificity of the second-wave clones peaking on day 37 was not confirmed. Some responding clones were detected in pre-infection memory, suggesting pre-existing cross-reactive memory T cells joined the SARS-CoV-2 response.

CDR1 SGHVS and CDR2 FNYEAQ are derived from the germline V gene. Trimming at the junction amounts to 5 bases on V and 7 bases on J, and the germline ends lie 12 bases apart. Taken from cysteine to phenylalanine, the CDR3 has 14 residues. Only the CDR3 region is kept as DNA, spanning 42 bases read in frame from base 1. Ficoll-Paque density gradient centrifugation was used to isolate PBMCs. Sequenced using an Illumina NovaSeq 6000. TCRalpha and TCRbeta cDNA libraries were built by 5'RACE with constant-segment primers, adding sample barcodes and unique molecular identifiers. RNA was extracted from every sample with Trizol reagent. Library amplification was performed in two PCR steps, and a second sample barcode and Illumina TruSeq adapters were introduced in the second step. The libraries were sequenced on an Illumina NovaSeq using 2 x 150 bp paired-end reads. The published analysis was carried out like this. Demultiplexing of reads and collapsing into UMI-guided consensus sequences were performed with migec v1.2.7. Using mixcr v2.1.11, UMI consensuses were aligned to TRA and TRB V and J templates and then assembled into clonotypes. A clonotype was counted as expanded or contracted only if both edgeR and NoisET called the change significant, with noise models trained on biological replicates. For edgeR calls, the cutoffs were a false discovery rate-adjusted p below 0.01 and a log2 fold-change threshold of 1. As an exploratory analysis of dynamics, PCA with hierarchical clustering was applied to max-normalized trajectories of the 1000 most abundant clonotypes. Separately sequenced CD4+ and CD8+ repertoires were used to assign a CD4 or CD8 phenotype to each responding clone. TCRdb reanalyzed the raw reads on its own, using fastp at Q25 for trimming and MiXCR for clone calling, and kept in-frame beta chains. Each record represents a unique CDR3 protein, reported with the most common genes and DNA among its rows. The V and J calls shown here were made by TCRdb, not taken from the authors' results. This sample gives 450,000 or so distinct CDR3 sequences in total; 15% to 20% of them show up just once. Together, the top ten hold 8.4% of the sample.

This receptor was taken from an adult woman who had mild COVID-19 (a few samples of this study predate the infection). The sample titles of this study are shuffled in the database, so cell type and time point are left out; the donor was told from shared clones. The source material was PBMCs or a T cell subset sorted from them (not recorded which). Rearrangement joined TRBV7-6 to TRBJ1-6; the D gene cannot be resolved reliably. The CDR3 region: CASSTSGPNSPLHF. The nucleotide sequence is given as TGTGCCAGCAGCACCTCTGGGCCCAATTCACCCCTCCACTTT. Beyond the CDR3, the reference TRBV7-6 and TRBJ1-6 genes provide the residues; the full variable domain reads: GAGVSQSPRYKVTKRGQDVALRCDPISGHVSLYWYRQALGQGPEFLTYFNYEAQQDKSGLPNDRFSAERPEGSISTLTIQRTEQRDSAMYRCASSTSGPNSPLHFGNGTRLTVT.